This record looks at one TCR beta chain sequence and its context. Sequencing was performed with immunoSEQ multiplex PCR; in TCRdb, only in-frame clones are kept and a portion is missing. The sample lists 90,000 to 110,000 clones, less than 95% occurring once. The CDR3 totals 15 residues. V lost 8 bases to trimming and J lost 3 bases, with 19 bases between them. Germline CDR1 SNHLY, CDR2 FYNNEI. These data originate in a study of control samples from healthy donors and cancer patients. The chain links TRBV2 to TRBJ1-1; D not resolved. Sequenced material: blood. This clonotype originated in a human donor in good health. The donor label of this sample is uncertain. CDR3 bases: TGTGCCAGCCTTACATACATACGTGGGTACACTGAAGCTTTCTTT. As protein: CASLTYIRGYTEAFF.